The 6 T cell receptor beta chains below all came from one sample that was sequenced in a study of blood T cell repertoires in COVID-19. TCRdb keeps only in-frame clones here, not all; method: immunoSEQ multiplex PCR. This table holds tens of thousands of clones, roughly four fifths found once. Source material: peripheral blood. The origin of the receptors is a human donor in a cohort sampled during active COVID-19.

CDR3 protein: CASSWGQLSSYNSPLHF. The CDR3 DNA reads as TGCGCCAGCAGCTGGGGACAGTTAAGCTCCTATAATTCACCCCTCCACTTT. The rearrangement joins TRBV5-1 to TRBJ1-6; 7 bases agree with TRBD1. V gave up 3 bases and J gave up 0 bases; unmatched junction bases: 6. The CDR3 extends over 17 amino acids. Germline CDR1 is SGHRS and CDR2 is YFSETQ. The full variable domain, with the rest looked up from reference TRBV5-1 and TRBJ1-6, is KAGVTQTPRYLIKTRGQQVTLSCSPISGHRSVSWYQQTPGQGLQFLFEYFSETQRNKGNFPGRFSGRQFSNSRSEMNVSTLELGDSALYLCASSWGQLSSYNSPLHFGNGTRLTVT.

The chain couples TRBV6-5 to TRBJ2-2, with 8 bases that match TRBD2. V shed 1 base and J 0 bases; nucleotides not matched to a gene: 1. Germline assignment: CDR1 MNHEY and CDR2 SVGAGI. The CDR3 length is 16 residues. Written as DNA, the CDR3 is TGTGCCAGCAGTTACTGGCGGGGGGCGAACACCGGGGAGCTGTTTTTT. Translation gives CASSYWRGANTGELFF.

The CDR3 sequence is CASRPPASQETQYF. In DNA form, the CDR3 reads TGTGCCAGCAGGCCCCCCGCGTCCCAAGAGACCCAGTACTTC. The chain couples TRBV6-6 to TRBJ2-5, with D hard to call. Germline loops: CDR1 MNHNY, CDR2 SVGAGI (reference sequence). V was shortened by 6 bases and J by 1 base, with 12 bases between the two germline ends. This CDR3 contains 14 residues.

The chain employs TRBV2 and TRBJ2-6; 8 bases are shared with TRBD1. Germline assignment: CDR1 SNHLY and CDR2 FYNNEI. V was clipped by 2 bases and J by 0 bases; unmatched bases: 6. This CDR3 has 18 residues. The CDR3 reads CASSEYGDRFSGANVLTF. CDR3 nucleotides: TGTGCCAGCAGTGAATACGGGGACAGGTTCTCTGGGGCCAACGTCCTGACTTTC. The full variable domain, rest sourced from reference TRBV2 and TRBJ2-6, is EPEVTQTPSHQVTQMGQEVILRCVPISNHLYFYWYRQILGQKVEFLVSFYNNEISEKSEIFDDQFSVERPDGSNFTLKIRSTKLEDSAMYFCASSEYGDRFSGANVLTFGAGSRLTVL.

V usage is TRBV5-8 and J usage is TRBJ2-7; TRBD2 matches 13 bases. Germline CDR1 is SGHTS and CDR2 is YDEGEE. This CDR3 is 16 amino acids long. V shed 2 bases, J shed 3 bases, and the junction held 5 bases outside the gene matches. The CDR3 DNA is TGTGCCAGCAGCTTCCGGACTAGCGGGGGCCGCTACGAGCAGTACTTC. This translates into CASSFRTSGGRYEQYF.

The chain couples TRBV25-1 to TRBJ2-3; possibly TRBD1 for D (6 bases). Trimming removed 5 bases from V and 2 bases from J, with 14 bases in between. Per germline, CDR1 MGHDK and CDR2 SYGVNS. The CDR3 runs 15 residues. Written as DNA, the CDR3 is TGTGCCAGCAGTCCAAGACAGGCTCTCACAGATACGCAGTATTTT. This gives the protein CASSPRQALTDTQYF. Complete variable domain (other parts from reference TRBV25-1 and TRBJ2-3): EADIYQTPRYLVIGTGKKITLECSQTMGHDKMYWYQQDPGMELHLIHYSYGVNSTEKGDLSSESTVSRIRTEHFPLTLESARPSHTSQYLCASSPRQALTDTQYFGPGTRLTVL.